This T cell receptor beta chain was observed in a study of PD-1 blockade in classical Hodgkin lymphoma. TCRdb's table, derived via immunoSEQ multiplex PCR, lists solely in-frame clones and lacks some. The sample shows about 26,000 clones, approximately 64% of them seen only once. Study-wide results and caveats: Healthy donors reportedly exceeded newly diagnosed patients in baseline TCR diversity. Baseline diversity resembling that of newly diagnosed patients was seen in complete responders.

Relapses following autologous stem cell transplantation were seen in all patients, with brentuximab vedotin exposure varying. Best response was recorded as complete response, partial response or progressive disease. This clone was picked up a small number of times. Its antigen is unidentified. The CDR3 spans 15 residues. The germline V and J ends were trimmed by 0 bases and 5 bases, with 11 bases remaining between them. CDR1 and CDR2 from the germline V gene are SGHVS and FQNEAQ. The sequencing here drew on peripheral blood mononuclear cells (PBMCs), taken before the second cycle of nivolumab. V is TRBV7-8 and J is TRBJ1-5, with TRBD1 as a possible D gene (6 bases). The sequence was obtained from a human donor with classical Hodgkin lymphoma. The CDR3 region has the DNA TGTGCCAGCAGCTTAGCTGGGGGGGGCCATCAGCCCCAGCATTTT. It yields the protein CASSLAGGGHQPQHF.